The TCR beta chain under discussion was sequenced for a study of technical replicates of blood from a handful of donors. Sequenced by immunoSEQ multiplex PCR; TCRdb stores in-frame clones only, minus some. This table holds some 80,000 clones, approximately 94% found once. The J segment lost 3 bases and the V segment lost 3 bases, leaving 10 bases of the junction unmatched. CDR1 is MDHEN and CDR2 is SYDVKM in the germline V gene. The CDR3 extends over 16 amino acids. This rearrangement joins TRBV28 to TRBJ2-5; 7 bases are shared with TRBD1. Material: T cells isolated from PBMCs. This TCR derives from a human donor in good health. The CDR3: CASSFPGTASKETQYF. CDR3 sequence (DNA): TGTGCCAGCAGTTTCCCCGGGACAGCCTCAAAAGAGACCCAGTACTTC. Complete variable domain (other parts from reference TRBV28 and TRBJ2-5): DVKVTQSSRYLVKRTGEKVFLECVQDMDHENMFWYRQDPGLGLRLIYFSYDVKMKEKGDIPEGYSVSREKKERFSLILESASTNQTSMYLCASSFPGTASKETQYFGPGTRLLVL.